The T cell receptor (beta chain) described here comes from a study of cytotoxic CD8 clonotypes in ibrutinib-treated CLL. At the level of the study: Mean values per sample were 255,043 productive templates and 94,082 productive rearrangements. Study-level points and caveats: Under therapy, public clonotypes either contracted or stayed stable, and they were uncommon.

The repertoire was sequenced with immunoSEQ multiplex PCR; TCRdb's copy has only in-frame clones and lacks some. The sample lists around 60,000 clones; 71% were seen once. CDR3 length equals 18 residues. J was trimmed by 5 bases and V by 4 bases; bases with no gene match: 16. Per the germline V gene, CDR1 is PRHDT and CDR2 is FYEKMQ (reference sequence). With regard to this clone: Its specificity is not known.

The chain recombines TRBV13 with TRBJ2-2; 7 bases match TRBD2. The input for sequencing was PBMCs, taken after 12 months of ibrutinib treatment. This TCR was sampled from a human donor with chronic lymphocytic leukemia. The CDR3 loop is CASSSISGAGKTTGELFF. CDR3 nucleotides: TGTGCCAGCAGCTCAATAAGCGGGGCGGGCAAAACAACCGGGGAGCTGTTTTTT.